This T cell receptor beta chain was observed in a study of blood T cells in healthy people across ages. Study outcomes and limitations: CMV status of donors was unknown, possibly confounding expanded clonotype changes.

With a J-beta primer mix and a sample-barcoded 5' primer, a second PCR ran about 7 to 11 cycles. Researchers report that a template-switch adaptor with 12 random nucleotides tagged each cDNA molecule. TCRdb re-called the 5' RACE reads through MiXCR, storing one row per CDR3 protein. The top ten clones hold about 3% of a sample with around 780,000 distinct CDR3 sequences, under 30% of them seen once. This clonotype was detected only a few times. Its target is unknown. CDR3 length: 15 residues. Trimming at V came to 2 bases and at J to 5 bases, leaving 6 bases not matched to a gene. Germline V lookup: CDR1 WNHNN, CDR2 SYGVQD (reference sequence). Another study also made use of these data, one on T cells of mothers and their children. That report notes: Every mother produced more than 9.5 million TCR beta CDR3 reads, whereas every child provided about 3 million.

The V call is TRBV10-1, the J call TRBJ2-5; 9 bases agree with TRBD1. Material: blood. The clonotype was recovered from a boy under 18 in good health. In DNA, the CDR3 is TGCGCCAGCAGTGAGGGGACAGGGAGAACGGAGACCCAGTACTTC. Translating it yields CASSEGTGRTETQYF.